This paragraph covers one TCR beta chain sequence. Its antigen is not known. The entry originates in a study of blood T cells in healthy people across ages. Findings of the study overall: Estimated diversity across one million T cells was deemed an underestimate.

V was clipped by 1 base and J by 4 bases, with 11 bases between them. The CDR3 runs to 14 residues. Looked up from germline, CDR1 is DFQATT and CDR2 is SNEGSKA (reference sequence). For the second PCR, which ran for about 7 to 11 cycles, a sample-barcoded 5' primer and a J-beta primer mix were used. Researchers report that a template-switch adaptor with 12 random nucleotides tagged each cDNA molecule. TCRdb fed the 5' RACE reads into MiXCR, producing one record per CDR3 protein. The repertoire holds roughly 1.4 million distinct CDR3 sequences, with approximately 63% as singletons. The TCR sequence derives from a man younger than 30 in good health. Input material: blood. The V call is TRBV20-1, the J call TRBJ2-1; tentative D call: TRBD2 (5 bases). CDR3 coding DNA: TGCAGTGCTAGAGTTCCGGACTGGTACAATGAGCAGTTCTTC. Protein: CSARVPDWYNEQFF.